This T cell receptor (beta chain) came from a study of blood T cell repertoires in COVID-19. Whole-study context: Sites across the United States, Italy and Spain contributed samples from acute and convalescent COVID-19. From T cells, B-cell-depleted T cells, or PBMCs came the material, which was cDNA or gDNA.

This CDR3 region has 13 residues. Trimming took 5 bases from V and 3 from J, leaving 10 bases between them. Germline V gene data show CDR1 as KGHSH and CDR2 as LQKENI. Original handling: Amplification of reference gene primers was used by the study to estimate nucleated cell counts. The data were produced by immunoSEQ multiplex PCR, yet TCRdb's version contains in-frame clones alone and is incomplete. Clonal size and the V and J genes are those of that table, whereas D and trimming came from the DNA. Of 150,000 or so clones in the sample, about 85% were seen once. The sequenced sample consisted of peripheral blood. The chain joins TRBV18 to TRBJ1-1, with D tentatively TRBD1 (5 bases). The receptor's source is a human donor with acute or convalescent COVID-19. The donor label of this sample is uncertain. The DNA of the CDR3 is TGTGCCAGCTCAGCCGACAGATACACTGAAGCTTTCTTT. This translates into CASSADRYTEAFF.